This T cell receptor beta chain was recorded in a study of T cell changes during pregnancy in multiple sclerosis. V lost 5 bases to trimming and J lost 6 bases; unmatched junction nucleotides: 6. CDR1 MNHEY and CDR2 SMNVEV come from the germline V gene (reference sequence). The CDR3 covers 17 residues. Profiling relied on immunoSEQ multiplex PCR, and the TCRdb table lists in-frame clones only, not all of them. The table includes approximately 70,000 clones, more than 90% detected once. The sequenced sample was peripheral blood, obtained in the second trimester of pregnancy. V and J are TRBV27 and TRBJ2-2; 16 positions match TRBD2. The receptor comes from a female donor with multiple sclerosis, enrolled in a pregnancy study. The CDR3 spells CASSPTGLAGGPGELFF. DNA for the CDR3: TGTGCCAGCAGTCCCACGGGACTAGCGGGAGGGCCCGGGGAGCTGTTTTTT.